This T cell receptor beta chain emerged from a study of blood T cell repertoires in COVID-19. Turning to the study itself: Sites across the United States, Italy and Spain contributed samples from acute and convalescent COVID-19.

The CDR3 contains 17 residues. CDR1 is SGHTA and CDR2 is FQGNSA in the germline V gene. V gave up 5 bases and J gave up 0 bases, with 17 bases separating them. Participants were placed into cohorts based on the clinical history they reported. Clones were read by immunoSEQ multiplex PCR, and TCRdb kept only the in-frame ones, dropping some. Of a few hundred thousand clones in the sample, 92% were seen once. The specimen sequenced was PBMCs or T cells enriched from blood (not recorded which). The chain has TRBV7-2 and TRBJ1-3; the D gene is possibly TRBD1 (6 bases). This receptor was identified in a woman in her twenties or thirties who had recovered from COVID-19. The CDR3 DNA sequence: TGTGCCAGCAGCAGCAGACAGGAACTGAGCTCTGGAAACACCATATATTTT. Its translation: CASSSRQELSSGNTIYF.